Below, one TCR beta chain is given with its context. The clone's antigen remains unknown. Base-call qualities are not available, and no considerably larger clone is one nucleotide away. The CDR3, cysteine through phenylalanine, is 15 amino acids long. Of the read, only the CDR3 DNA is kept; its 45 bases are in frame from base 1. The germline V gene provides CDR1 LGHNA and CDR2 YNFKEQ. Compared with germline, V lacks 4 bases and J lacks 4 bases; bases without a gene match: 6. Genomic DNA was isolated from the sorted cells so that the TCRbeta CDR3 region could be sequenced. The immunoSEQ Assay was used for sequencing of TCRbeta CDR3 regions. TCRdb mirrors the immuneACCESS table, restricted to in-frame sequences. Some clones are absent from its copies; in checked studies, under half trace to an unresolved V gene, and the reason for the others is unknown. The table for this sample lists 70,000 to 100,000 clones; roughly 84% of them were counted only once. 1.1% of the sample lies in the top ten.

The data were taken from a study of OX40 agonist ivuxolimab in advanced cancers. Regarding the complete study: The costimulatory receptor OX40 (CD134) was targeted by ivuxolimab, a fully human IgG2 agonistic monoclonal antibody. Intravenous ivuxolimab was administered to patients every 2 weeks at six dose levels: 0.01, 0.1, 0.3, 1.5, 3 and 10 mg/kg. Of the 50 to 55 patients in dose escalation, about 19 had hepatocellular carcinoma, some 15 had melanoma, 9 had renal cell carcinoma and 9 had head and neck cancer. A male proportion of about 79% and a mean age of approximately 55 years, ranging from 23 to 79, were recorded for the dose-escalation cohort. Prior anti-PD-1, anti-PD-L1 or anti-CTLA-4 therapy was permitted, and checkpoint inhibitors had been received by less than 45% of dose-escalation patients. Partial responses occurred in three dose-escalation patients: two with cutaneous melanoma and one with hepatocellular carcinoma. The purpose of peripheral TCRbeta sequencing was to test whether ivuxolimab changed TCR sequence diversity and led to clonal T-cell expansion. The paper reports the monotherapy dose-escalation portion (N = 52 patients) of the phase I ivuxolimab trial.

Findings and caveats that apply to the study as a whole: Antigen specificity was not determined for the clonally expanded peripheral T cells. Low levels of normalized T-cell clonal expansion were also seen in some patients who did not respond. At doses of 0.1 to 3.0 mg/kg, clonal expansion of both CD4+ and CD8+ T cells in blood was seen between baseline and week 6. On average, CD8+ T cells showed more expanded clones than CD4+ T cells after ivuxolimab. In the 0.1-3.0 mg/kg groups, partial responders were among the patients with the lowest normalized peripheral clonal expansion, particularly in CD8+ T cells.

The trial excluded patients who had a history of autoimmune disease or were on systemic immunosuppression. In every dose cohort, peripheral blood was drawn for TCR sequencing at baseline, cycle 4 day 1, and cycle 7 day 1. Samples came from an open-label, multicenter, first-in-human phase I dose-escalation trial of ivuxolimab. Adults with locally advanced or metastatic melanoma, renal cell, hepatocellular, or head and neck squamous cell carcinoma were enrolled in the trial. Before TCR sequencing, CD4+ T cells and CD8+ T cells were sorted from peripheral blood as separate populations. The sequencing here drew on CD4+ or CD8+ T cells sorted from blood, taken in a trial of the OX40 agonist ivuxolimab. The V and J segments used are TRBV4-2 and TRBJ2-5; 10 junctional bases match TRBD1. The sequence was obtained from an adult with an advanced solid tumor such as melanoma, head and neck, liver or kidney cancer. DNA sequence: TGTGCCAGCAGCCGCCTGACAGGGGGCTTAGAGACCCAGTACTTC. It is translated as CASSRLTGGLETQYF.